These 8 T cell receptor beta chains originate from one sample sequenced in a study of PD-1 and CTLA-4 blockade in melanoma. Data came from immunoSEQ multiplex PCR; TCRdb stores just in-frame clones and leaves some out. The table has around 31,000 clones, approximately 90% seen once. The source was CD8+ T cells from peripheral blood, collected from a patient given anti-PD-1 treatment. These receptors were collected from a human donor with melanoma.

The V gene is TRBV29-1, the J gene TRBJ2-1; 10 bases agree with TRBD1. Per germline, CDR1 SQVTM and CDR2 ANQGSEA. The CDR3 is 12 residues long. V trimming: 4 bases; J trimming: 7 bases; junction bases outside the gene matches: 1. The CDR3 protein is CSVGGQGNEQFF. The CDR3 DNA reads TGCAGCGTTGGGGGACAGGGGAATGAGCAGTTCTTC.

V usage is TRBV20-1 and J usage is TRBJ1-5; D not certain. Germline CDR1 and CDR2: DFQATT and SNEGSKA (reference sequence). This CDR3 comprises 13 residues. Trimming removed 3 bases at V and 0 bases at J, with 6 bases between. CDR3 coding DNA: TGCAGTGCTAGTCTCCCTAGCAATCAGCCCCAGCATTTT. This sequence encodes CSASLPSNQPQHF.

This clone has just one count. As DNA, the CDR3 is TGTGCCTGGAGTTTTAGCGGAGCGGGGTACAATGAGCAGTTCTTC. It is translated as CAWSFSGAGYNEQFF. The rearrangement joins TRBV30 to TRBJ2-1; 7 nucleotides agree with TRBD2. The CDR3 is 15 amino acids. The trim removed 2 bases at V and 4 bases at J, leaving 8 bases unmatched. Germline CDR1 is GTSNPN and CDR2 is SVGIG (reference sequence).

V and J are TRBV15 and TRBJ2-7, with 10 bases aligning to TRBD2. Germline V gene sequence: CDR1 LNHNV, CDR2 YYDKDF (reference sequence). There are 14 residues in the CDR3. Unmatched junction bases numbered 1, after V lost 1 base and J lost 4 bases. The CDR3 loop reads CATSRGAGGYEQYF. The DNA for the CDR3 is TGTGCCACCAGCAGAGGAGCGGGAGGGTACGAGCAGTACTTC.

This clone was seen more than once but under ten times. The CDR3 loop is CAIGKGARNQPQHF. The CDR3 DNA reads as TGTGCCATCGGGAAAGGGGCACGCAATCAGCCCCAGCATTTT. The chain has TRBV6-9 and TRBJ1-5, with D perhaps TRBD1 (5 bases). V dropped 10 bases and J dropped 2 bases, with 15 bases sitting between them. The CDR3 has 14 amino acids. Germline CDR1 is MNHGY and CDR2 is SVAAGI.

This chain uses TRBV29-1 with TRBJ2-1; D is undetermined. Trimming took 4 bases from V and 1 from J, leaving 5 bases between them. Germline V gene lookup returns CDR1 SQVTM and CDR2 ANQGSEA. The CDR3 has 12 amino acids. The CDR3 sequence: CSVVQSYNEQFF. Written as DNA, the CDR3 is TGCAGCGTTGTTCAGTCCTACAATGAGCAGTTCTTC.

The chain links TRBV6-4 to TRBJ1-1; D is perhaps TRBD1 (6 bases). In germline, CDR1 is MRHNA, CDR2 SNTAGT. V was clipped by 7 bases and J by 1 base, with 13 bases between them. The CDR3 is 14 residues long. The CDR3 region is CASTDRKGNTEAFF. The DNA of the CDR3 is TGTGCCAGCACAGACAGGAAAGGGAACACTGAAGCTTTCTTT.

This chain links TRBV6-2 or TRBV6-3 with TRBJ1-5; D possibly corresponds to TRBD1 (5 bases). The V gene lost 4 bases and the J gene lost 2 bases, with 9 bases spanning the gap. This CDR3 is 14 amino acids long. The V gene's germline CDR1 is MNHEY and CDR2 SVGEGT. As DNA, the CDR3 is TGTGCCAGCAGTTGGGGGTGGGGCAATCAGCCCCAGCATTTT. Translated, it gives CASSWGWGNQPQHF.